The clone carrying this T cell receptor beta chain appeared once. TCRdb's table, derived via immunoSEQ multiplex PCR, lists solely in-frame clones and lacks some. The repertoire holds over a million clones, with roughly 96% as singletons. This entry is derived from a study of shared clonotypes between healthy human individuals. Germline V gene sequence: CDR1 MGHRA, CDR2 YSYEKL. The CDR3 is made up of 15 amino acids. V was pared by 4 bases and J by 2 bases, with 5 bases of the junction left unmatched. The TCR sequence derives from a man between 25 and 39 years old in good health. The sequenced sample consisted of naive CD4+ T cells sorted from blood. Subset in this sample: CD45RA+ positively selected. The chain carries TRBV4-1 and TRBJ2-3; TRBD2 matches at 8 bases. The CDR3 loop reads CASSLAGLYTDTQYF. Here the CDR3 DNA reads TGCGCCAGCAGCCTAGCGGGGCTCTACACAGATACGCAGTATTTT.